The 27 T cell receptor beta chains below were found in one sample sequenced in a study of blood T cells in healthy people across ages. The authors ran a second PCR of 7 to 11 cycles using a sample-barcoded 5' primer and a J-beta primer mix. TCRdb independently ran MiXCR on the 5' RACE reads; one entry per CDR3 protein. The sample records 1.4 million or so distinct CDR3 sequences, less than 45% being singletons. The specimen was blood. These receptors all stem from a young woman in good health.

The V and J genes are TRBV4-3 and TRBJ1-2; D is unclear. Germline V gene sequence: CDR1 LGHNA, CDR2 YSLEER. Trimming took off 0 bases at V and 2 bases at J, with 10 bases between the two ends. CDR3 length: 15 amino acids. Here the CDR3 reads CASSQDPGVNYGYTF. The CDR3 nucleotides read TGCGCCAGCAGCCAAGATCCTGGCGTAAACTATGGCTACACCTTC.

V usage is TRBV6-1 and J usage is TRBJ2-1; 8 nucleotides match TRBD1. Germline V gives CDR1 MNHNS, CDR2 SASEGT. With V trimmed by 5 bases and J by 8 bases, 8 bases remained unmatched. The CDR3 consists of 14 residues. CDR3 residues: CASSFDRGFDEQFF. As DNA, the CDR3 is TGTGCCAGCAGTTTCGACAGGGGTTTTGATGAGCAGTTCTTC.

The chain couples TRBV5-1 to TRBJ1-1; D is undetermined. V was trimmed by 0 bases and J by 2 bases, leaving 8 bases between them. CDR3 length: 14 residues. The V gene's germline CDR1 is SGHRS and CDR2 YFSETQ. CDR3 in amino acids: CASSLVTANTEAFF. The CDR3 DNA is TGCGCCAGCAGCTTGGTGACGGCAAACACTGAAGCTTTCTTT.

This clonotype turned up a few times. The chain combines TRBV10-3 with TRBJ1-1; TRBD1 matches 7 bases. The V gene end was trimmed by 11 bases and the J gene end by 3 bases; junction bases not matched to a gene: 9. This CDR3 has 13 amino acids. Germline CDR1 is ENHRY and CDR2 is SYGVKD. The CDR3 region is CAATLTGDTEAFF. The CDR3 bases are TGTGCCGCCACCTTAACAGGGGACACTGAAGCTTTCTTT.

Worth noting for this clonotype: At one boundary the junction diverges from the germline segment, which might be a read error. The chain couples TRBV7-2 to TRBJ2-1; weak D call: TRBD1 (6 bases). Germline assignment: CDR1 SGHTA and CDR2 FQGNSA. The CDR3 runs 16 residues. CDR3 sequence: CASSLGLGGSYKEQFF. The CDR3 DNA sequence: TGTGCCAGCAGCTTAGGCCTAGGGGGTTCCTACAAAGAGCAGTTCTTC. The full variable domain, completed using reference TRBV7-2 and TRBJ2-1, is GAGVSQSPSNKVTEKGKDVELRCDPISGHTALYWYRQSLGQGLEFLIYFQGNSAPDKSGLPSDRFSAERTGGSVSTLTIQRTQQEDSAVYLCASSLGLGGSYKEQFFGPGTRLTVL.

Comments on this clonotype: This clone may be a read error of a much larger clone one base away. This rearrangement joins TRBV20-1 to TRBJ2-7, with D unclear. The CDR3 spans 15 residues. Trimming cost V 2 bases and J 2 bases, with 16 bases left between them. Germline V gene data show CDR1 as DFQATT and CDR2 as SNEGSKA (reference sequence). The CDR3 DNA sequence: TGCAGTGCTAGATATCTACGGAGCCGCCCCTACGAGCAGTACTTC. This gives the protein CSARYLRSRPYEQYF.

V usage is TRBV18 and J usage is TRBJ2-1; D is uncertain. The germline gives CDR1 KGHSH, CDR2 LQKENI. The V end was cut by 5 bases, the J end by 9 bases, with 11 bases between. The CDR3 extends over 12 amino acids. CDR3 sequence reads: CASSNSRSEQFF. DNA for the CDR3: TGTGCCAGCTCAAATAGTAGAAGTGAGCAGTTCTTC.

The chain's CDR3 is CASSLALAGELLYNEQYF. Here the CDR3 DNA reads TGTGCCAGCAGCTTAGCGCTGGCGGGAGAGCTACTCTACAATGAGCAGTACTTC. The rearrangement joins TRBV7-8 to TRBJ2-1; 7 bases agree with TRBD2. TRBJ2-7 explains the end of the DNA better; the J call may be wrong. Germline values: CDR1 SGHVS, CDR2 FQNEAQ. This CDR3 spans 18 amino acids.

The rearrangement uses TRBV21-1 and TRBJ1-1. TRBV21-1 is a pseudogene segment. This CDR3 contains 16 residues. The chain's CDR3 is CASSKARQRENTEAFF. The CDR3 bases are TGTGCCAGCAGCAAAGCGAGGCAGAGGGAGAACACTGAAGCTTTCTTT.

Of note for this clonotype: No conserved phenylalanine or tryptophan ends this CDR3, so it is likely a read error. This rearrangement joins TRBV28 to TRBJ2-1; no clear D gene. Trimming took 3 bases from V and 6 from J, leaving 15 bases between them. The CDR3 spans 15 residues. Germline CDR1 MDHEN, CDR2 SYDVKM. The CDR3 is CASSFPKGGSNEQFY. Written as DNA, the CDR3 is TGTGCCAGCAGTTTTCCTAAGGGTGGTAGCAATGAGCAGTTCTAC.

The chain's CDR3 is CASSYWQGPYEQYF. CDR3 nucleotides: TGTGCCAGCAGTTACTGGCAGGGCCCCTACGAGCAGTACTTC. The chain is built from TRBV6-5 and TRBJ2-7; D may be TRBD1 (5 bases). Germline assignment: CDR1 MNHEY and CDR2 SVGAGI. CDR3 length equals 14 residues. Trimming took off 1 base at V and 2 bases at J, with 9 bases between the two ends.

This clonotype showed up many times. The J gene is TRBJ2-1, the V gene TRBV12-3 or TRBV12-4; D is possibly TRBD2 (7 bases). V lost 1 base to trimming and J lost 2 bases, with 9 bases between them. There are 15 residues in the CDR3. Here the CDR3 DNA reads TGTGCCAGCAGTTTAGGGCGGGGGCCCTACAATGAGCAGTTCTTC. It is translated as CASSLGRGPYNEQFF.

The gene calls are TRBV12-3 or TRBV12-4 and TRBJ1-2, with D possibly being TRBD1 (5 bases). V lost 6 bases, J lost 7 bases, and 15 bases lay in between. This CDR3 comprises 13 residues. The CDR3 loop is CASRLSAGSGYTF. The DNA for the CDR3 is TGTGCCAGCAGGCTGAGCGCAGGGTCTGGCTACACCTTC.

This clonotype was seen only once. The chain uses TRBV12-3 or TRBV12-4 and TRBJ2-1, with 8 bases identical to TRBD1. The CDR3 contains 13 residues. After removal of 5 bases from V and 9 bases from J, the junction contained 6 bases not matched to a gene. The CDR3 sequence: CASSKDRVAEQFF. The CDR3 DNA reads TGTGCCAGCAGTAAGGACAGGGTGGCTGAGCAGTTCTTC.

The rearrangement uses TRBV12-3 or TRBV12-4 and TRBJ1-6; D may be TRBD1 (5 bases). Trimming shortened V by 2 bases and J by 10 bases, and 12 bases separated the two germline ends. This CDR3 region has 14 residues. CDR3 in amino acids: CASSLPPGGSPLHF. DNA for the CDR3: TGTGCCAGCAGTTTACCCCCTGGGGGGTCACCCCTCCACTTT.

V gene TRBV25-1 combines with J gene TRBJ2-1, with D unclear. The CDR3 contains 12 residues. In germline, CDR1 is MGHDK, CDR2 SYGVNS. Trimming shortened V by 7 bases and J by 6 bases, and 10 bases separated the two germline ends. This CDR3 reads CASNKGSNEQFF. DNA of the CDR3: TGTGCCAGCAACAAGGGAAGCAATGAGCAGTTCTTC.

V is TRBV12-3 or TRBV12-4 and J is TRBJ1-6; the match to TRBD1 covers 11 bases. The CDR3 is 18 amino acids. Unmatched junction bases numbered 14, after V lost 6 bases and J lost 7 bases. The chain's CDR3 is CASSFSIFRTGGNSPLHF. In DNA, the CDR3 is TGTGCCAGCAGCTTTTCCATCTTCCGGACAGGGGGCAATTCACCCCTCCACTTT.

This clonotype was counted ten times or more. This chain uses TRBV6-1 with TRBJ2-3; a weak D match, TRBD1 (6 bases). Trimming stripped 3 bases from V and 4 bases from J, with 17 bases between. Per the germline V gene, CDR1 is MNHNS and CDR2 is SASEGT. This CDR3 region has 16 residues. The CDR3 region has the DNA TGTGCCAGCAGTGACCCACGGTCCAGGGGACCAGATACGCAGTATTTT. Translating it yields CASSDPRSRGPDTQYF.

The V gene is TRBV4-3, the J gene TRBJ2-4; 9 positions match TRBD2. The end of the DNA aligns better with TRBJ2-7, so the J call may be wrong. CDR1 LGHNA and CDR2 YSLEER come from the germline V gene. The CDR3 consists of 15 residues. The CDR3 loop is CASSQGDSGSYEQYF. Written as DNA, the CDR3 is TGCGCCAGCAGCCAAGGCGATAGCGGGAGCTACGAGCAGTACTTC.

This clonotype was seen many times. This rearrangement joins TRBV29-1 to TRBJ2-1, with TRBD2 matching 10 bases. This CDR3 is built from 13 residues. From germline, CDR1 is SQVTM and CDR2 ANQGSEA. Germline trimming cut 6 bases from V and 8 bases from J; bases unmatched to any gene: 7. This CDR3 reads CSVAGLARHEQFF. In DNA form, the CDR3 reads TGCAGCGTAGCGGGACTAGCGAGACATGAGCAGTTCTTC.

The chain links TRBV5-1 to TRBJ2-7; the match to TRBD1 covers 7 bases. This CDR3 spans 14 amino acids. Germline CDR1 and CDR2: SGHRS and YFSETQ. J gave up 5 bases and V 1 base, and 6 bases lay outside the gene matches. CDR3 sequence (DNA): TGCGCCAGCAGCTTGATGCAGGGGGAGCACGAGCAGTACTTC. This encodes CASSLMQGEHEQYF.

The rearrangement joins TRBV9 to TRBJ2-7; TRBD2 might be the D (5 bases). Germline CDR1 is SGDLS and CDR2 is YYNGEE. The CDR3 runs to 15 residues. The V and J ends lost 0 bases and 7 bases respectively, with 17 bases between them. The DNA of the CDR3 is TGTGCCAGCAGCGTAGAGGGTCTAGCATCGAGTGAGCAGTACTTC. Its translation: CASSVEGLASSEQYF.

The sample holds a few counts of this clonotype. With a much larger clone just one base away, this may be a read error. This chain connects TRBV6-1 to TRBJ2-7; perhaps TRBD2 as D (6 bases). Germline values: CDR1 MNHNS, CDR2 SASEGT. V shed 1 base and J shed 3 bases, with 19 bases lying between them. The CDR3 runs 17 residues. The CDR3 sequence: CASSEGSAGLLDYEQYF. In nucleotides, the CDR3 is TGTGCCAGCAGTGAAGGCTCCGCGGGACTCCTAGACTACGAGCAGTACTTC.

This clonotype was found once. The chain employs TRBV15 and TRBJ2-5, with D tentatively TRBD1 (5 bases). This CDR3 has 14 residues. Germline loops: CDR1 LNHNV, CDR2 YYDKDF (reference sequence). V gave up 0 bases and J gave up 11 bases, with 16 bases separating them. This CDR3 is CATSREPGNNEQYF. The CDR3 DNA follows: TGTGCCACCAGCAGAGAACCAGGGAACAATGAGCAGTACTTC.

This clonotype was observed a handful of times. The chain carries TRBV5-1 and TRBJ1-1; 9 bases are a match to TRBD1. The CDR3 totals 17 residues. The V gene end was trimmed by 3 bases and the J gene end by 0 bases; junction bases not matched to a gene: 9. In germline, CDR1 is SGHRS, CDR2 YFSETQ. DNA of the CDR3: TGCGCCAGCAGCTGGGGACAGGGAAAACGGATGAACACTGAAGCTTTCTTT. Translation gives CASSWGQGKRMNTEAFF. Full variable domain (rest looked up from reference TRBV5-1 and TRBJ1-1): KAGVTQTPRYLIKTRGQQVTLSCSPISGHRSVSWYQQTPGQGLQFLFEYFSETQRNKGNFPGRFSGRQFSNSRSEMNVSTLELGDSALYLCASSWGQGKRMNTEAFFGQGTRLTVV.

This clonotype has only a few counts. The CDR3 region has the DNA TGTGCCAGCAGCTCCGGGACAGAGTACAATGAGCAGTACTTC. It yields the protein CASSSGTEYNEQYF. This rearrangement joins TRBV28 to TRBJ2-7; TRBD1 matches 7 bases. The CDR3 consists of 14 residues. The trim removed 6 bases at V and 7 bases at J, leaving 12 bases unmatched. Germline CDR1 MDHEN, CDR2 SYDVKM.

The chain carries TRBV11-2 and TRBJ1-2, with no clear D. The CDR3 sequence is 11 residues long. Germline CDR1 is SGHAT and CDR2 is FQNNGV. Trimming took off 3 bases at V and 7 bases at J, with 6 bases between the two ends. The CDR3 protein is CASSFSGGYTF. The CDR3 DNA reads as TGTGCCAGCAGCTTTAGCGGTGGCTACACCTTC.